The 5 T cell receptor beta chains in this list originate from one sample, sequenced in a study of T cells in Graves' hyperthyroidism and ophthalmopathy. Researchers amplified the TCR beta CDR3 regions from RNA transcripts. First-round RT-PCR targeting the TCR CDR3 was performed with the HTBI primer set. TCRdb recomputed calls from the multiplex PCR reads with MiXCR, one row per CDR3 protein. The sample includes some 600,000 distinct CDR3 sequences, about 45% of them seen just once. Material: peripheral blood or thyroid tissue (not recorded which). The receptors here all came from a woman under 30 with Graves' hyperthyroidism.

A note on this clonotype: A much more abundant neighbour one base away suggests this may be a read error. The CDR3 here is CATSYGSNYGQYF. The CDR3 nucleotides are TGTGCCACCTCTTACGGATCTAACTACGGGCAGTACTTC. The chain uses TRBV2 and TRBJ2-7, with D unclear. CDR3 length: 13 residues. CDR1 SNHLY and CDR2 FYNNEI come from the germline V gene.

This clonotype was found a few times. The V call is TRBV5-1, the J call TRBJ2-7, with 12 bases identical to TRBD2. The CDR3 has 14 residues. Germline V gene data show CDR1 as SGHRS and CDR2 as YFSETQ. J lost 7 bases, V lost 0 bases, and 2 bases had no gene match. DNA of the CDR3: TGCGCCAGCAGCTTGGTACTAGCGGGGGGTGAGCAGTACTTC. The encoded protein is CASSLVLAGGEQYF.

There are many counts of this clonotype. The gene calls are TRBV7-6 and TRBJ2-5; 7 bases agree with TRBD1. CDR3 length: 14 residues. The germline V gene has CDR1 SGHVS and CDR2 FNYEAQ. J gave up 2 bases and V 5 bases, and 5 bases lay outside the gene matches. The CDR3 coding sequence is TGTGCCAGCAGCCCATGGACAGGACAAGAGACCCAGTACTTC. Translation: CASSPWTGQETQYF.

The table lists this clonotype with a few counts. V gene TRBV7-9 combines with J gene TRBJ2-7; D is possibly TRBD2 (6 bases). CDR1 and CDR2 (germline): SEHNR, FQNEAQ (reference sequence). V shed 3 bases and J shed 5 bases, with 14 bases lying between them. There are 14 residues in the CDR3. The CDR3 DNA follows: TGTGCCAGCAGCTTGGCCTTCGGGAGCGACGAGCAGTACTTC. The encoded protein is CASSLAFGSDEQYF.

The rearrangement joins TRBV24-1 to TRBJ2-7, with D possibly being TRBD1 (5 bases). V was cut by 6 bases and J by 0 bases, with 11 bases left in between. This CDR3 comprises 14 residues. Germline V gene data show CDR1 as KGHDR and CDR2 as SFDVKD. The CDR3 loop reads CATSLQASSYEQYF. DNA for the CDR3: TGTGCCACCAGTTTACAGGCCTCCTCCTACGAGCAGTACTTC.